This TCR beta chain was found in a study of blood T cell repertoires in COVID-19. Sequenced by immunoSEQ multiplex PCR; TCRdb stores in-frame clones only, minus some. Counted here are 200,000 to 300,000 clones, more than 85% occurring once; the ten biggest clones make up about 4%. The CDR3 totals 13 residues. V gave up 1 base and J gave up 9 bases, with 10 bases separating them. The V gene's germline CDR1 is MRHNA and CDR2 SNTAGT. The TCR sequence derives from a woman between 25 and 40 years old who had recovered from COVID-19. The specimen was PBMCs or T cells enriched from blood (not recorded which). The V and J genes are TRBV6-4 and TRBJ2-1, with D uncertain. CDR3 in DNA: TGTGCCAGCAGTGACTTATTATCGGGTGAGCAGTTCTTC. Translation: CASSDLLSGEQFF.